What follows is one TCR beta chain and its context. Its antigen is not known. A junction boundary mismatches the germline segment, possibly from a read error. Germline-derived CDR1 and CDR2 are LNHNV and YYDKDF (reference sequence). The CDR3 is 14 amino acids. The record originates from a study of CD8+CD57+ T cells in acquired aplastic anemia. Study-wide background: DNA from sorted CD4+ and CD8+ cells averaged around 3 ug. Mean read depth for CD4+ cells from healthy donors was 9.5 million to 13 million. Findings and limits, study-wide: Researchers reported that CD8+ Simpson's diversity was not significantly different in patients versus controls. The study identified roughly 29 CD8+ CDR3 sequences shared by patients and controls.

Genomic DNA, serving as template, underwent TCR beta VDJ and CDR3 profiling. A single record per CDR3 protein comes from TCRdb applying MiXCR to the reads. The sample consists of 400,000 to 450,000 distinct CDR3 sequences, about two thirds of them appearing once. This TCR derives from a human donor in good health, serving as a control. Sequenced material: sorted CD4+, CD8+, or CD8+CD57+ T cells (not recorded which) from PBMCs. The chain links TRBV15 to TRBJ2-5; D perhaps matches TRBD2 (6 bases). This CDR3 reads CASSQRPGEETQYF. CDR3 DNA: TGTGCCAGCAGCCAAAGGCCGGGGGAAGAGACCCAGTACTTC.